The entry below describes one T cell receptor (beta chain). The antigen is undetermined. A universal primer site was created by template switching, with the cDNA bearing unique molecular identifiers. MiXCR, applied by TCRdb to the 5' RACE reads, yields one record per CDR3 protein. The sample holds 1.5 million to 2 million distinct CDR3 sequences, more than 30% seen once. V lost 3 bases and J 7 bases, leaving 22 bases between the germline ends. This CDR3 region has 17 residues. These data are taken from a study of identical twins. General study points: Because invariant MAIT and iNKT cells could be present, zero-insertion analyses could be partly confounded. While abundant cord blood beta clonotypes carried fewer insertions, memory repertoires showed no such pattern.

The V and J genes are TRBV12-3 or TRBV12-4 and TRBJ2-1; possible D gene TRBD2, 6 bases. The sequencing input was cord blood. The sequence was obtained from a newborn girl in good health. This CDR3 reads CASSFIPGLRNGNEQFF. Here the CDR3 DNA reads TGTGCCAGCAGTTTTATCCCCGGACTACGTAATGGTAATGAGCAGTTCTTC.